The present entry profiles one T cell receptor beta chain with its context. This entry comes from a study of blood T cell repertoires in COVID-19. As for the study in general: Samples of COVID-19 (acute and convalescent) were obtained from the United States, Italy and Spain. T cells, B-cell-depleted T cells, or PBMCs supplied cDNA or gDNA.

In the original analysis: Quantification of nucleated cells was approximated via reference gene primer amplification. The data were produced by immunoSEQ multiplex PCR, yet TCRdb's version contains in-frame clones alone and is incomplete. That table supplies the V and J calls and clone size; D and trimming were determined from the DNA. The repertoire holds 80,000 to 100,000 clones, about nine tenths seen once, with about 1.8% in the top ten. Germline assignment: CDR1 MNHEY and CDR2 SVGAGI. The germline V and J ends were trimmed by 6 bases and 5 bases, with 13 bases remaining between them. This CDR3 is built from 14 residues.

The sequence came from a man in his sixties with acute or convalescent COVID-19. Material for sequencing was peripheral blood. This chain links TRBV6-5 with TRBJ1-4; D is unresolved. In DNA form, the CDR3 reads TGTGCCAGCAGCTCGCCCGAACGGAATGAAAAACTGTTTTTT. Translating gives CASSSPERNEKLFF.